The clone carrying this TCR beta chain was observed many times. Its antigen is as yet unknown. With molecular barcodes, quantitative 5'-RACE was used to make the TCR beta libraries. Using its own MiXCR run on the 5' RACE reads, TCRdb lists one record per CDR3 protein. In the table there are some 8,900 distinct CDR3 sequences, 3% to 5% of which are singletons. The sample originates from a study of CD8 T cells in ankylosing spondylitis. Findings and caveats of the study: Reports say disease-linked clones showed up significantly more in matched ankylosing spondylitis synovial fluid. Peripheral blood held disease-linked clones only at relatively low frequency, and these were CD8+.

This sequence originates from a female donor with ankylosing spondylitis or in good health (not recorded which). Source material: blood, either unsorted or a sorted T cell fraction (not recorded which).

The CDR3 region is CASSDGTEGPTYEQYF. The CDR3 DNA follows: TGTGCCAGCAGCGATGGGACAGAGGGCCCCACCTACGAGCAGTACTTC. The rearrangement uses TRBV9 and TRBJ2-7; 7 positions agree with TRBD1. V was pared by 3 bases and J by 2 bases, with 11 bases of the junction left unmatched. This CDR3 has 16 residues. The germline gives CDR1 SGDLS, CDR2 YYNGEE.